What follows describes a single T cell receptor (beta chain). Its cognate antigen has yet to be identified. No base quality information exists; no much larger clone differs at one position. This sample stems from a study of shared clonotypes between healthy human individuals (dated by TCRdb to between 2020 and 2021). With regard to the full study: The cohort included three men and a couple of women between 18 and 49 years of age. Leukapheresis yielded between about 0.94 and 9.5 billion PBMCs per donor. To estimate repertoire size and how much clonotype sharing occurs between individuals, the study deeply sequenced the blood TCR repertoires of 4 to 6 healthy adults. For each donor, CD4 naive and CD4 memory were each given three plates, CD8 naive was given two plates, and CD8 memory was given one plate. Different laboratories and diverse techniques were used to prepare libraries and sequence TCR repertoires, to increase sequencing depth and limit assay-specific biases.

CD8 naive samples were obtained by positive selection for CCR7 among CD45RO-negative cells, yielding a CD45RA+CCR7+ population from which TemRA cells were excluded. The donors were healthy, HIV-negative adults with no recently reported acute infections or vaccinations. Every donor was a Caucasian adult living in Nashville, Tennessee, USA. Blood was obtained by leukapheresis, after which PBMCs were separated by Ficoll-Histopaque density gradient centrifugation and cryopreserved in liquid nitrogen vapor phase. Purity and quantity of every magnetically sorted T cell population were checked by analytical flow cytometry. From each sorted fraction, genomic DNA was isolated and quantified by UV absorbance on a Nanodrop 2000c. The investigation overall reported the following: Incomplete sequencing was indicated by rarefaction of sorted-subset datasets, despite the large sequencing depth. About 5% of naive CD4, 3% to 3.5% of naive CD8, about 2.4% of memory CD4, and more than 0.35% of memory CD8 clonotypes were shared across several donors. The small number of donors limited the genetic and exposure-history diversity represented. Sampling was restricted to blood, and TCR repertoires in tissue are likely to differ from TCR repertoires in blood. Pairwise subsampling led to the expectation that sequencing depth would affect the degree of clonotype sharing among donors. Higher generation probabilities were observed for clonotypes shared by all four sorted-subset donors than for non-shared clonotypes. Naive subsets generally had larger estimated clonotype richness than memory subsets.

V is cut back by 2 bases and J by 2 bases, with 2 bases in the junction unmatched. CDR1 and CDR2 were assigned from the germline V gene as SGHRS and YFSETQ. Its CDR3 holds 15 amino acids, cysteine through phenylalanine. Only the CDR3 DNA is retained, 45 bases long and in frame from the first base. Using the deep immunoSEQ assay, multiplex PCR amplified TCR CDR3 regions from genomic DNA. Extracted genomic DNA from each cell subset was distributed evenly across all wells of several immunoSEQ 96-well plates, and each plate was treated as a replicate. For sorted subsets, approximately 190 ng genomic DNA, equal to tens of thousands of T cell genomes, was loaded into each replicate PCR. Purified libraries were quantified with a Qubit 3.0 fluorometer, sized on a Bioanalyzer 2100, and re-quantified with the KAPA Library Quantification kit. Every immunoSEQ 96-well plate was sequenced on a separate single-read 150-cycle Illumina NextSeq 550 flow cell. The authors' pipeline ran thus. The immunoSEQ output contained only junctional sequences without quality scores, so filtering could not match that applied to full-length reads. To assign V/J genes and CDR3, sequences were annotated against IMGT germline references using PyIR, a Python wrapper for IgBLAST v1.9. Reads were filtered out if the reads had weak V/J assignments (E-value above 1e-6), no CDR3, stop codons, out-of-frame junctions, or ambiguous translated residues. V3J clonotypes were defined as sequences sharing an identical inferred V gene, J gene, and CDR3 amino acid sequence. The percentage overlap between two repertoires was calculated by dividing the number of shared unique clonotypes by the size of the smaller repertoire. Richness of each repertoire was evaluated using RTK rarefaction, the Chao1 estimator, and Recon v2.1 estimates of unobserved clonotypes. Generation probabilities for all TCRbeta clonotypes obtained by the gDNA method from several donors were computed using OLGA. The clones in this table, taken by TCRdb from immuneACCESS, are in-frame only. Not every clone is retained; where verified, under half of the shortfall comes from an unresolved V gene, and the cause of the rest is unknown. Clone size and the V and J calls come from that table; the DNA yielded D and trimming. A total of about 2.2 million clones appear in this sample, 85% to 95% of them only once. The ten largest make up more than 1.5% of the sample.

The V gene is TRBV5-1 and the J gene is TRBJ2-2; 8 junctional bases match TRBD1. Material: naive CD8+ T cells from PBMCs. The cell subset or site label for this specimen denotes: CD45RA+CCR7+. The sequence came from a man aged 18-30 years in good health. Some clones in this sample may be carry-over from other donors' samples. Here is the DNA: TGCGCCAGCAGCTTTACAGGGGGAAACACCGGGGAGCTGTTTTTT. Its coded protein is CASSFTGGNTGELFF.